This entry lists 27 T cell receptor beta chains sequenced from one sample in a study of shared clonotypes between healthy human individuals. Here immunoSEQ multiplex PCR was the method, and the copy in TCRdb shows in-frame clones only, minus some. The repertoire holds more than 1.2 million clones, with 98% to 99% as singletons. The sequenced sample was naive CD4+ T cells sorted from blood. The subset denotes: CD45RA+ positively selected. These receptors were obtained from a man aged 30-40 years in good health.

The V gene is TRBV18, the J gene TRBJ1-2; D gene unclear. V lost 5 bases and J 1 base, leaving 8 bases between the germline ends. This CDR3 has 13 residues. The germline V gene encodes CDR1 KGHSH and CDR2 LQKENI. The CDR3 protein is CASSSYLNYGYTF. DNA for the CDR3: TGTGCCAGCTCATCCTATCTTAACTATGGCTACACCTTC.

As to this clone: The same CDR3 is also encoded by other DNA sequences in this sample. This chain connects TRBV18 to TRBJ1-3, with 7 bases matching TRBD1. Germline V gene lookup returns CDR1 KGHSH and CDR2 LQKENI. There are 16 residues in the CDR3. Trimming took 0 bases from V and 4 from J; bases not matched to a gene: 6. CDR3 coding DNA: TGTGCCAGCTCACCACCGTCAGGGGGATCCGGAAACACCATATATTTT. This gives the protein CASSPPSGGSGNTIYF.

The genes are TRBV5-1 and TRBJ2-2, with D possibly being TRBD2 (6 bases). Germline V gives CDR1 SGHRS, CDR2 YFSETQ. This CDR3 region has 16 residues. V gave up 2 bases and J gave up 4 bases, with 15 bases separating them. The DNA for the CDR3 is TGCGCCAGCAGCTTTACGAGCGGGTCCATCACCGGGGAGCTGTTTTTT. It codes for CASSFTSGSITGELFF.

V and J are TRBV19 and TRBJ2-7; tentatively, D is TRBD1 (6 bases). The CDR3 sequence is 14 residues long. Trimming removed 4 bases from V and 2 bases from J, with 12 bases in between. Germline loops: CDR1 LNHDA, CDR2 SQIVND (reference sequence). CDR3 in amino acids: CASSSTGSPYEQYF. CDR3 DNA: TGTGCCAGTAGTAGCACAGGGTCACCCTACGAGCAGTACTTC.

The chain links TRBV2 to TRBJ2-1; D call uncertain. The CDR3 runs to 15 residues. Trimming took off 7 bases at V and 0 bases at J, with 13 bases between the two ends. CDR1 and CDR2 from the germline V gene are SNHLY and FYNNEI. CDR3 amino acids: CASNPQRSSYNEQFF. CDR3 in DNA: TGTGCCAGCAACCCCCAAAGGAGCTCCTACAATGAGCAGTTCTTC.

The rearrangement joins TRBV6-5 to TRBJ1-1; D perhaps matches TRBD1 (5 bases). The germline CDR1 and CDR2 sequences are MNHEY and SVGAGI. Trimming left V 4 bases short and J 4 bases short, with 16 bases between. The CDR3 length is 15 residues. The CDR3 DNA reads TGTGCCAGCAGTTCAGGGTCCGGTATAGGCACTGAAGCTTTCTTT. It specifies CASSSGSGIGTEAFF.

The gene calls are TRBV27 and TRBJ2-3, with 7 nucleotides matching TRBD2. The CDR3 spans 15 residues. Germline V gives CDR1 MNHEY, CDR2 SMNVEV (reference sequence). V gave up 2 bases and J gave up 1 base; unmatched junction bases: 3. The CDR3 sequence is CASSLGGSGTDTQYF. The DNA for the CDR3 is TGTGCCAGCAGTTTAGGCGGGAGCGGCACAGATACGCAGTATTTT.

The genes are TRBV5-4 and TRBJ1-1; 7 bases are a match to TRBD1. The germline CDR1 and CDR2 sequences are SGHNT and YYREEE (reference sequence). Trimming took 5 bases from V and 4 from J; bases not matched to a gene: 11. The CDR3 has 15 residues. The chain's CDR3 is CASRIWEQGFTEAFF. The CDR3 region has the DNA TGTGCCAGCAGAATTTGGGAACAGGGGTTCACTGAAGCTTTCTTT.

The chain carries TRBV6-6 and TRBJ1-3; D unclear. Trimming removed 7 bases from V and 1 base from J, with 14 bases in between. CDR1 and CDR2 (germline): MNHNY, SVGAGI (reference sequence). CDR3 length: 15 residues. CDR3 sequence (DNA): TGTGCCAGCAACGAACCCCGGAGTTCTGGAAACACCATATATTTT. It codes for CASNEPRSSGNTIYF.

The CDR3 coding sequence is TGCGCCAGCAGCTTGTTAGAGGGAGGCACCGGGGAGCTGTTTTTT. This gives the protein CASSLLEGGTGELFF. The gene calls are TRBV5-1 and TRBJ2-2, with D possibly TRBD2 on 6 matching bases. The V gene lost 1 base and the J gene lost 4 bases, with 11 bases spanning the gap. The germline gives CDR1 SGHRS, CDR2 YFSETQ. The CDR3 sequence is 15 residues long.

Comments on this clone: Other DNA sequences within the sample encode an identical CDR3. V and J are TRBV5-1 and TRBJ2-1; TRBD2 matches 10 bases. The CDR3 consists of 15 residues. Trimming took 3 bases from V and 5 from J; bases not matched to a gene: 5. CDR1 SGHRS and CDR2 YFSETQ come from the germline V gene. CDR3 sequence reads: CASSWRTSGNNEQFF. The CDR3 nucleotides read TGCGCCAGCAGCTGGAGGACTAGCGGTAACAATGAGCAGTTCTTC.

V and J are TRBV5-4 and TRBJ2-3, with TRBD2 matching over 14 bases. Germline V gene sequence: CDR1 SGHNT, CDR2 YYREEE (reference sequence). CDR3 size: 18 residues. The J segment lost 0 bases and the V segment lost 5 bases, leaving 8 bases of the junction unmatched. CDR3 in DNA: TGTGCCAGCAGTTCCGGGACTAGCGGGAGAGGGAGCACAGATACGCAGTATTTT. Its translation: CASSSGTSGRGSTDTQYF.

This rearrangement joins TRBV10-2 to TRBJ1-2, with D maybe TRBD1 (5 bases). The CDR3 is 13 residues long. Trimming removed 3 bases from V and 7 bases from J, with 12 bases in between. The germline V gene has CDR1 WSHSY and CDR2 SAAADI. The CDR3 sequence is CASSDRDVRGYTF. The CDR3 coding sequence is TGCGCCAGCAGTGATAGGGACGTCCGTGGCTACACCTTC.

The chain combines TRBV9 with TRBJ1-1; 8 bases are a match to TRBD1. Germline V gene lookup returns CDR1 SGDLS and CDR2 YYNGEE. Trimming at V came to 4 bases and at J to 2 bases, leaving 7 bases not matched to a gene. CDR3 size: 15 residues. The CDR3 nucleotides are TGTGCCAGCAGCCTTCGACAGGGGACCAACACTGAAGCTTTCTTT. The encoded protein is CASSLRQGTNTEAFF.

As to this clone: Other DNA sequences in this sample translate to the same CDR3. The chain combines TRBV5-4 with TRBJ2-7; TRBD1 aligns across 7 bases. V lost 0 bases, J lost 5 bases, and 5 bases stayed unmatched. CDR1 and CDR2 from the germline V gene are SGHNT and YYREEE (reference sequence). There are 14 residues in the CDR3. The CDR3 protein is CASSLGQGRHEQYF. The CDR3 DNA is TGTGCCAGCAGCTTGGGACAGGGTAGACACGAGCAGTACTTC.

CDR3 amino acids: CASSISGQGTQYF. In nucleotides, the CDR3 is TGTGCCAGCAGTATCAGTGGCCAGGGGACCCAGTACTTC. The chain recombines TRBV6-1 with TRBJ2-5, with D tentatively TRBD1 (5 bases). Trimming took 5 bases from V and 7 from J, leaving 14 bases between them. The germline CDR1 and CDR2 sequences are MNHNS and SASEGT. This CDR3 contains 13 residues.

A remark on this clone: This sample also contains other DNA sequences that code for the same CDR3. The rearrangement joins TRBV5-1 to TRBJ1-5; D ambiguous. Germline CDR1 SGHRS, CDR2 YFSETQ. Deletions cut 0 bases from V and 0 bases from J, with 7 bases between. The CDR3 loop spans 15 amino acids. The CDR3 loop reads CASSLDGVSNQPQHF. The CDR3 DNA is TGCGCCAGCAGCTTGGACGGGGTTAGCAATCAGCCCCAGCATTTT. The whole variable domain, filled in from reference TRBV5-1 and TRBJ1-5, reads KAGVTQTPRYLIKTRGQQVTLSCSPISGHRSVSWYQQTPGQGLQFLFEYFSETQRNKGNFPGRFSGRQFSNSRSEMNVSTLELGDSALYLCASSLDGVSNQPQHFGDGTRLSIL.

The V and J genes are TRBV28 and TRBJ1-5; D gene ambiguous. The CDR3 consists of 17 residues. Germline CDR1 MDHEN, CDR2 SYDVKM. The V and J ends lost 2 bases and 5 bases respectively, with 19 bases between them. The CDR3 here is CASSLQDRRLGDQPQHF. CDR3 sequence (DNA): TGTGCCAGCAGTTTACAGGATCGCAGGTTGGGCGATCAGCCCCAGCATTTT.

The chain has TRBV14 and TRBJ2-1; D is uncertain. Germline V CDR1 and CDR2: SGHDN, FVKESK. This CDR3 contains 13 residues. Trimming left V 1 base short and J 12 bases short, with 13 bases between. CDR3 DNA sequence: TGTGCCAGCAGCCAAGCCATATACTTCCCGCAGTTCTTC. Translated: CASSQAIYFPQFF.

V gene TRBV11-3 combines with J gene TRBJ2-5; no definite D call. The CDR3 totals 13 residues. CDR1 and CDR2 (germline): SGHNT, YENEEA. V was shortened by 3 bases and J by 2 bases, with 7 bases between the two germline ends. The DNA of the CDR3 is TGTGCCAGCAGCTTGGGCTTTCAAGAGACCCAGTACTTC. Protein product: CASSLGFQETQYF.

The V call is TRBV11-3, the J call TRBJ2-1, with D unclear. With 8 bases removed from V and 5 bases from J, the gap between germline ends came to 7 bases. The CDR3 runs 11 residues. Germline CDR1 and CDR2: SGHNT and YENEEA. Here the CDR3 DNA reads TGTGCCAGCGGTCGTCACAATGAGCAGTTCTTC. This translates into CASGRHNEQFF.

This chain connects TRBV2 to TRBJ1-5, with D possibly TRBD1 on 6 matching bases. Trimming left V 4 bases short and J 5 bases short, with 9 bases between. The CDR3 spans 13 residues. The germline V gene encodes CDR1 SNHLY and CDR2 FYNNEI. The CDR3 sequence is CASSAQGYQPQHF. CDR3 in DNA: TGTGCCAGCAGTGCCCAGGGGTATCAGCCCCAGCATTTT.

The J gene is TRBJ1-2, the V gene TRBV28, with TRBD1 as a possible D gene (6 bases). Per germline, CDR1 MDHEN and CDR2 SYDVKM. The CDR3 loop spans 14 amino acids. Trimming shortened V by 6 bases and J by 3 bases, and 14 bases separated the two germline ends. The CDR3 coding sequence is TGTGCCAGCAGGGGGCCGGGACATGACTATGGCTACACCTTC. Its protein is CASRGPGHDYGYTF.

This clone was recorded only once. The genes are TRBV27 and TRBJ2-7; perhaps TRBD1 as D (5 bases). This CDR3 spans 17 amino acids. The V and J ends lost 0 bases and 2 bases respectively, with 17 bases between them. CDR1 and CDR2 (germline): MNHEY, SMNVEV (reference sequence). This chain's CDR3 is CASSLSRPGWGTYEQYF. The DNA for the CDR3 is TGTGCCAGCAGTTTATCCAGGCCAGGGTGGGGTACCTACGAGCAGTACTTC.

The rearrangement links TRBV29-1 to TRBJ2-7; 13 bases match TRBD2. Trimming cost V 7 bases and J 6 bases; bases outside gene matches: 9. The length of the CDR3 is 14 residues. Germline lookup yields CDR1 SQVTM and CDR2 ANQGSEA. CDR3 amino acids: CSAAGLAGDLEQYF. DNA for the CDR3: TGCAGCGCTGCTGGACTAGCGGGAGACCTCGAGCAGTACTTC.

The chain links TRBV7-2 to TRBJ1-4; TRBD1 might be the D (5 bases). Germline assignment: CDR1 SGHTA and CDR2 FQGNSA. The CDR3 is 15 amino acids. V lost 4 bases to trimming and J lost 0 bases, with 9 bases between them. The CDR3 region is CASSSDSATNEKLFF. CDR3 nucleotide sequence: TGTGCCAGCAGCTCTGACAGCGCAACTAATGAAAAACTGTTTTTT.

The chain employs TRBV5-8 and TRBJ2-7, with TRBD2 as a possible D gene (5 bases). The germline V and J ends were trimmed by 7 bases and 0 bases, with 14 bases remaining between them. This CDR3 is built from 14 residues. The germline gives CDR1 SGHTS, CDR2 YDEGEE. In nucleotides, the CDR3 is TGTGCCAGCTCAAGACGGAGGAGCTCCTACGAGCAGTACTTC. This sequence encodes CASSRRRSSYEQYF. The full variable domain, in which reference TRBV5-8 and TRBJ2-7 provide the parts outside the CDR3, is EAGVTQSPTHLIKTRGQQATLRCSPISGHTSVYWYQQALGLGLQFLLWYDEGEERNRGNFPPRFSGRQFPNYSSELNVNALELEDSALYLCASSRRRSSYEQYFGPGTRLTVT.